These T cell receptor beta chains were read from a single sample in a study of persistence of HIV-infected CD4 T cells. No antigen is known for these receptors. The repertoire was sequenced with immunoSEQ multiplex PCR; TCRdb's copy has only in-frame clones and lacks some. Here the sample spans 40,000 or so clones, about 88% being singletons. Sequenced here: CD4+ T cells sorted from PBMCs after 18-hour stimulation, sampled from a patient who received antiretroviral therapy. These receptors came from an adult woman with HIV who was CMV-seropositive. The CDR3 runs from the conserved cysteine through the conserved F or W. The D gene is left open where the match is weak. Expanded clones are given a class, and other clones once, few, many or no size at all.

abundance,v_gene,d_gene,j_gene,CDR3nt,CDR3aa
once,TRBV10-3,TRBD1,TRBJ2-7,TGTGCCATCAGTGAGGAGGGACAGAGTCTCTACGAGCAGTACTTC,CAISEEGQSLYEQYF
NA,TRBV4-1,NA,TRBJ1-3,TGCGCCAGCAGCCAGGGCAGAAGTGCCTCTGGAAACACCATATATTTT,CASSQGRSASGNTIYF
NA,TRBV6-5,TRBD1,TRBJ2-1,TGTGCCAGCAGTAAAACGGGACAGCCCTACAATGAGCAGTTCTTC,CASSKTGQPYNEQFF
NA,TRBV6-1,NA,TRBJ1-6,TGTGCCAGCAGTGAAGGGCCGAGAAGCGGTTCACCCCTCCACTTT,CASSEGPRSGSPLHF
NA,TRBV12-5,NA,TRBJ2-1,TGTGCTAGTGTCCCCTCCGGGACTGATTCCTACAATGAGCAGTTCTTC,CASVPSGTDSYNEQFF
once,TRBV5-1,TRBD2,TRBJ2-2,TGCGCCAGCAGCCCCAATAGCGGGGGGATCACCGGGGAGCTGTTTTTT,CASSPNSGGITGELFF
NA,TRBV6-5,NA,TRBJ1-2,TGTGCCAGCACCCTCGTGGGGCAGAACTATGGCTACACCTTC,CASTLVGQNYGYTF
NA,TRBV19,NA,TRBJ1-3,TGTGCCAGTAGTATAGTCGGGGCCAACTCTGGAAACACCATATATTTT,CASSIVGANSGNTIYF
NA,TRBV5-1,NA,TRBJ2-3,TGCGCCAGCAGCTTCGAACAGGGCCGTGGCACAGATACGCAGTATTTT,CASSFEQGRGTDTQYF
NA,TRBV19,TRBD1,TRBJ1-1,TGTGCCAGTAATAACAGGGGGCTAGGGAACACTGAAGCTTTCTTT,CASNNRGLGNTEAFF
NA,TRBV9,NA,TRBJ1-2,TGTGCCAGCAGCGTAGATGAGACAGGATATGGCTACACCTTC,CASSVDETGYGYTF
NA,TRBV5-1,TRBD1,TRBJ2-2,TGCGCCAGCAGCTCCGCAGGGGGCGCGAACACCGGGGAGCTGTTTTTT,CASSSAGGANTGELFF
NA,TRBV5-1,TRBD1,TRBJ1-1,TGCGCCAGCAGCGCTCATGGGACAGGGAACACTGAAGCTTTCTTT,CASSAHGTGNTEAFF
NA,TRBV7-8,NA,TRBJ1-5,TGTGCCAGCAGCTTAGAAGAGGCCCGTAGCAATCAGCCCCAGCATTTT,CASSLEEARSNQPQHF
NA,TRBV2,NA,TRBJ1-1,TGTGCCAGCAGTCCAACAGGAAAGAACACTGAAGCTTTCTTT,CASSPTGKNTEAFF
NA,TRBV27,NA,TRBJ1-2,TGTGCCAGCAGTCCGGGAGCCACTTCCCCAGCCGGCTACACCTTC,CASSPGATSPAGYTF
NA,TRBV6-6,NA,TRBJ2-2,TGTGCCAGCAGTTACGATCGAGGGCCCCTAACCGGGGAGCTGTTTTTT,CASSYDRGPLTGELFF
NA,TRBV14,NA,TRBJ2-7,TGTGCCAGCAGCCAAGATTGGTCTAGGTCCTACGAGCAGTACTTC,CASSQDWSRSYEQYF
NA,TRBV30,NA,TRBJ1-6,TGTGCCCGGGGAGCTAATTCACCCCTCCACTTT,CARGANSPLHF
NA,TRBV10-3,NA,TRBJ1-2,TGTGCCATCAGACCCGAAAACTATGGCTACACCTTC,CAIRPENYGYTF
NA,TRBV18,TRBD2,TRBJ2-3,TGTGCCAGCTCACGAACTAGCGGGGGGGCCCGAGATACGCAGTATTTT,CASSRTSGGARDTQYF
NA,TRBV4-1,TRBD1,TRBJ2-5,TGCGCCAGCAGCCAAGCGGGGACAGTCCAAGAGACCCAGTACTTC,CASSQAGTVQETQYF
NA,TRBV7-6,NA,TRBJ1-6,TGTGCCAGCAGCTCAGACATGAATTCACCCCTCCACTTT,CASSSDMNSPLHF
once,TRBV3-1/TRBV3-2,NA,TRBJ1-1,TGTGCCAGCAGCCAAGACCAGGTATTCGGTAACACTGAAGCTTTCTTT,CASSQDQVFGNTEAFF
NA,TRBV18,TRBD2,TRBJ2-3,TGTGCCAGCTCTCCGGGACTAGCGATGCATACGCAGTATTTT,CASSPGLAMHTQYF
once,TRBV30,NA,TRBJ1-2,TGTGCCTGGAGTGTTGGGACGGCCGCCCCGTATGGCTACACCTTC,CAWSVGTAAPYGYTF
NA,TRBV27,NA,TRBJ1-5,TGTGCCAGCAGTCCGGAGGGACTCTTCAATCAGCCCCAGCATTTT,CASSPEGLFNQPQHF
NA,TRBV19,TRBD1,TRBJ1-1,TGTGCCAGTAGTATGGTAGGACAGGGGGGGAAGGACACTGAAGCTTTCTTT,CASSMVGQGGKDTEAFF
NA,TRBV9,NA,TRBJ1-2,TGTGCCAGCAGCGCTCAGGGCTCGCCTTATGGCTACACCTTC,CASSAQGSPYGYTF
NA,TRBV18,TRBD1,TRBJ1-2,TGTGCCAGCTCACCAATGGGACAGGGGATTGGGTATGGCTACACCTTC,CASSPMGQGIGYGYTF
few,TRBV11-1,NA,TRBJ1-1,TGTGCCAGCAGCTTATTCCCGTGGGCGAACACTGAAGCTTTCTTT,CASSLFPWANTEAFF
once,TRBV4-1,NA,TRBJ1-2,TGCGCCAGCAGCCAAGATGGCGGCGGTTCTAACTATGGCTACACCTTC,CASSQDGGGSNYGYTF
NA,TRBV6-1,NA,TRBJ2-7,TGTGCCAGCAGTGAATGGGACGAGCAGTACTTC,CASSEWDEQYF
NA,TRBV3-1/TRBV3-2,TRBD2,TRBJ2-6,TGTGCCAGCAGCCAAGATCCCAGCGGGATAATCTCTGGGGCCAACGTCCTGACTTTC,CASSQDPSGIISGANVLTF
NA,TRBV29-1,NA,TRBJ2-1,TGCAGCGCAAGGACGGGGGGGGACAGCTCATACAATGAGCAGTTCTTC,CSARTGGDSSYNEQFF
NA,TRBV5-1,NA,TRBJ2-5,TGCGCCAGCAGCTTGGTACTGGCGGGAGAGACCCAGTACTTC,CASSLVLAGETQYF
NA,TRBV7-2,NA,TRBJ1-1,TGTGCCAGCAGCTTATTTCCCGGGCCCACTGAAGCTTTCTTT,CASSLFPGPTEAFF
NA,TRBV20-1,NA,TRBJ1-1,TGCAGTGCTTTCAGGACAACTGAAGCTTTCTTT,CSAFRTTEAFF